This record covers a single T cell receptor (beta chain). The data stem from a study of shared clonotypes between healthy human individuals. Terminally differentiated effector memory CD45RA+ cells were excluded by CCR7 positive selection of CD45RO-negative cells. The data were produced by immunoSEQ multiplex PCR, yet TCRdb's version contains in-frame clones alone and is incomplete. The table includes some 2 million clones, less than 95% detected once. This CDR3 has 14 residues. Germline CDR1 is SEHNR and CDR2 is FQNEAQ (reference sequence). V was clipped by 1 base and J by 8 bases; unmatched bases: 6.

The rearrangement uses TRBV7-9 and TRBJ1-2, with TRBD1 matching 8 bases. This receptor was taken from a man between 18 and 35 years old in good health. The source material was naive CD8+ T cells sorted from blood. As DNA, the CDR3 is TGTGCCAGCAGCTTAGGACAGGGGATTTTGGGCTACACCTTC. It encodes CASSLGQGILGYTF.